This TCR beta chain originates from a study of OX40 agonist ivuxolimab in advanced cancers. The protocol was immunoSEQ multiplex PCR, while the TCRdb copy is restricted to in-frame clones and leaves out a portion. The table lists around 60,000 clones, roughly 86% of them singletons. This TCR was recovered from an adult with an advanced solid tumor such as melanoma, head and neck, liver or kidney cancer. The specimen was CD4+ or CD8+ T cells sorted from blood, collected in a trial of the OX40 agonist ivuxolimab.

CDR3 in amino acids: CASSSPGGNSYEQYF. The CDR3 bases are TGTGCCAGCAGTTCTCCGGGGGGGAACTCCTACGAGCAGTACTTC. The chain links TRBV27 to TRBJ2-7; 8 nucleotides align to TRBD2. Germline V gives CDR1 MNHEY, CDR2 SMNVEV (reference sequence). This CDR3 spans 15 amino acids. V gave up 4 bases and J gave up 0 bases; unmatched junction bases: 5.